The clone carrying this TCR beta chain was recorded many times. CDR3 length: 18 residues. Germline V gene sequence: CDR1 LGHDT, CDR2 YNNKEL (reference sequence). Trimming removed 2 bases at V and 6 bases at J, with 22 bases between. This specimen comes from a study of regulatory T cells in long-lasting Graves disease. Building the TCR beta libraries relied on iRepertoire HTBI primers, and CDR3 regions underwent Arm-PCR. MiXCR, applied by TCRdb to the multiplex PCR reads, yields one record per CDR3 protein. The repertoire holds under 300,000 distinct CDR3 sequences, with about 17% as singletons. Time point described: newly diagnosed GD, antithyroid drugs for less than 3 months. Preparation of the TCR library used RNA extracted from PBMCs.

This chain connects TRBV3-1 to TRBJ2-2; D may correspond to TRBD1 or TRBD2 (5 bases each). The sample consisted of peripheral blood mononuclear cells (PBMCs), taken at new diagnosis, from a patient treated with antithyroid drugs. The clonotype originates from a female donor with Graves disease. The CDR3: CASSQNRGETYYAGELFF. DNA of the CDR3: TGTGCCAGCAGCCAAAACAGAGGGGAGACCTACTATGCCGGGGAGCTGTTTTTT.